The 18 T cell receptor beta chains below were found in one sample sequenced in a study of blood T cell repertoires in COVID-19. The method was immunoSEQ multiplex PCR; TCRdb's version includes in-frame clones alone and lacks a portion of them. The sample includes about 210,000 clones, almost 85% of them seen just once. Sequencing input: peripheral blood. The receptor source for this set is a man aged 50-60 years with COVID-19, enrolled during active disease.

J is TRBJ2-3 and V is TRBV15; no reliable D call. The CDR3 contains 17 residues. V dropped 0 bases and J dropped 0 bases, with 13 bases sitting between them. Germline CDR1 LNHNV, CDR2 YYDKDF (reference sequence). Here the CDR3 reads CATSRDFSLSSTDTQYF. In nucleotides, the CDR3 is TGTGCCACCAGCAGAGATTTCTCCTTATCCAGCACAGATACGCAGTATTTT. Full variable domain (outside the CDR3, taken from reference TRBV15 and TRBJ2-3): DAMVIQNPRYQVTQFGKPVTLSCSQTLNHNVMYWYQQKSSQAPKLLFHYYDKDFNNEADTPDNFQSRRPNTSFCFLDIRSPGLGDTAMYLCATSRDFSLSSTDTQYFGPGTRLTVL.

The chain couples TRBV3-1 (or the pseudogene TRBV3-2) to TRBJ2-7; tentative D call: TRBD2 (6 bases). The V gene lost 3 bases and the J gene lost 7 bases, with 10 bases spanning the gap. The CDR3 contains 12 residues. Germline lookup yields CDR1 LGHDT and CDR2 YNNKEL (reference sequence). The CDR3, as DNA: TGTGCCAGCAGCCATTATGGGAGGGAGCAGTACTTC. Protein product: CASSHYGREQYF.

This chain connects TRBV6-2 or TRBV6-3 to TRBJ1-1; 12 bases agree with TRBD1. Germline lookup yields CDR1 MNHEY and CDR2 SVGEGT. The CDR3 is 16 residues long. V dropped 5 bases and J dropped 4; count of bases not matched to a gene: 8. The CDR3 DNA is TGTGCCAGCAGTGAGCTGCCGGGACAGGGGGCCACTGAAGCTTTCTTT. It translates to CASSELPGQGATEAFF.

The rearrangement links TRBV7-9 to TRBJ2-2; the D is unclear. Between the trimmed V and J ends, which lost 2 bases and 7 bases, there was a span of 8 bases. Per the germline V gene, CDR1 is SEHNR and CDR2 is FQNEAQ (reference sequence). CDR3 length: 13 residues. The CDR3 DNA is TGTGCCAGCAGCTTACTAGGTTACGGGGAGCTGTTTTTT. Its protein product is CASSLLGYGELFF.

The rearrangement uses TRBV15 and TRBJ1-5; TRBD1 agrees at 7 bases. The CDR3 spans 17 residues. Per the germline V gene, CDR1 is LNHNV and CDR2 is YYDKDF (reference sequence). With V trimmed by 0 bases and J by 0 bases, 5 bases remained unmatched. CDR3 nucleotide sequence: TGTGCCACCAGCAGAGACTTAGACAGGGTTAGCAATCAGCCCCAGCATTTT. Translation gives CATSRDLDRVSNQPQHF.

The rearrangement joins TRBV9 to TRBJ2-2, with 15 bases identical to TRBD2. Losses at the gene ends were 4 bases for V and 7 bases for J; bases not matched to a gene: 5. CDR1 is SGDLS and CDR2 is YYNGEE in the germline V gene. CDR3 length: 16 amino acids. CDR3 sequence reads: CASSPGLAGGYGELFF. Written as DNA, the CDR3 is TGTGCCAGCAGCCCGGGACTAGCGGGGGGTTACGGGGAGCTGTTTTTT.

The chain couples TRBV30 to TRBJ2-1; the D is unclear. V was clipped by 1 base and J by 11 bases, with 15 bases between them. The CDR3 sequence is 13 residues long. Looked up from germline, CDR1 is GTSNPN and CDR2 is SVGIG (reference sequence). This chain's CDR3 is CAWSANLARQQFF. The CDR3 coding sequence is TGTGCCTGGAGTGCAAACTTAGCCCGACAGCAGTTCTTC.

This chain joins TRBV7-9 and TRBJ1-2; 11 nucleotides line up with TRBD1. CDR1 is SEHNR and CDR2 is FQNEAQ in the germline V gene (reference sequence). J was trimmed by 5 bases and V by 5 bases; bases with no gene match: 7. The CDR3 spans 15 residues. This CDR3 is CASSPGQGVGYGYTF. DNA for the CDR3: TGTGCCAGCAGCCCGGGACAGGGGGTTGGATATGGCTACACCTTC.

This clone was seen only once. The rearrangement joins TRBV6-5 to TRBJ2-2; no clear D. The ends were cut back, 5 bases at V and 6 bases at J, with 7 bases in the middle. The length of the CDR3 is 12 residues. CDR1 and CDR2 from the germline V gene are MNHEY and SVGAGI. CDR3: CASSPRPGELFF. The CDR3 DNA is TGTGCCAGCAGTCCCAGGCCCGGGGAGCTGTTTTTT.

This clone was counted a single time. The chain has TRBV6-5 and TRBJ1-2; D remains unclear. The CDR3 is 13 residues long. Germline-derived CDR1 and CDR2 are MNHEY and SVGAGI. With 2 bases removed from V and 4 bases from J, the gap between germline ends came to 8 bases. The CDR3 sequence: CASSYVRGYGYTF. The CDR3, as DNA: TGTGCCAGCAGTTACGTCCGGGGCTATGGCTACACCTTC.

The chain carries TRBV29-1 and TRBJ2-6; possible D gene TRBD2, 5 bases. From germline, CDR1 is SQVTM and CDR2 ANQGSEA. The germline V and J ends were trimmed by 5 bases and 0 bases, with 8 bases remaining between them. CDR3 length equals 14 residues. CDR3 region: CSVKTSSGANVLTF. DNA for the CDR3: TGCAGCGTTAAAACTAGCTCTGGGGCCAACGTCCTGACTTTC. Filled out from reference TRBV29-1 and TRBJ2-6, the complete variable domain reads SAVISQKPSRDICQRGTSLTIQCQVDSQVTMMFWYRQQPGQSLTLIATANQGSEATYESGFVIDKFPISRPNLTFSTLTVSNMSPEDSSIYLCSVKTSSGANVLTFGAGSRLTVL.

The chain couples TRBV4-3 to TRBJ2-3, with 9 nucleotides matching TRBD1. The CDR3 length is 17 residues. The trim removed 3 bases at V and 4 bases at J, leaving 11 bases unmatched. The germline CDR1 and CDR2 sequences are LGHNA and YSLEER. The chain's CDR3 is CASSHEPGQGGADTQYF. Here the CDR3 DNA reads TGCGCCAGCAGCCACGAGCCGGGACAGGGAGGTGCAGATACGCAGTATTTT.

The CDR3 sequence is CASSRSTSGEQETQYF. The CDR3 DNA reads TGCGCCAGCAGCCGTAGCACTAGCGGGGAACAAGAGACCCAGTACTTC. V and J are TRBV4-1 and TRBJ2-5, with 10 nucleotides matching TRBD2. CDR1 and CDR2 (germline): MGHRA, YSYEKL. The junction had 7 bases not matched to a gene; V was cut back by 4 bases and J by 2 bases. This CDR3 has 16 amino acids.

The chain carries TRBV5-5 and TRBJ2-5; tentative D call: TRBD1 (5 bases). CDR3 length: 15 amino acids. V dropped 4 bases and J dropped 5 bases, with 18 bases sitting between them. Germline V CDR1 and CDR2: SGHKS, YYEKEE (reference sequence). The CDR3 loop is CASSPMVGVGETQYF. CDR3 nucleotides: TGTGCCAGCAGCCCAATGGTAGGGGTTGGGGAGACCCAGTACTTC.

The V and J genes are TRBV18 and TRBJ1-3, with 7 bases that match TRBD1. The CDR3 is made up of 15 amino acids. V lost 3 bases and J lost 7; bases outside the gene matches: 9. Germline assignment: CDR1 KGHSH and CDR2 LQKENI. This chain's CDR3 is CASSPGQPGVNTIYF. Here the CDR3 DNA reads TGTGCCAGCTCACCGGGACAGCCTGGGGTCAACACCATATATTTT.

This sequence joins TRBV18 and TRBJ2-2; D remains unclear. Trimming removed 3 bases from V and 2 bases from J, with 7 bases in between. This CDR3 is built from 14 residues. The germline V gene encodes CDR1 KGHSH and CDR2 LQKENI. The CDR3 reads CASSPDINTGELFF. The CDR3 nucleotides are TGTGCCAGCTCACCCGACATAAACACCGGGGAGCTGTTTTTT.

This chain connects TRBV6-5 to TRBJ2-5; 9 bases line up with TRBD2. The CDR3 is 13 amino acids. V was clipped by 3 bases and J by 13 bases; unmatched bases: 9. Germline CDR1 is MNHEY and CDR2 is SVGAGI. CDR3 protein: CASSYGISGRRYF. The CDR3 DNA reads as TGTGCCAGCAGTTATGGGATTAGCGGGAGAAGGTACTTC.

This chain joins TRBV18 and TRBJ2-7; 7 positions agree with TRBD1. This CDR3 contains 15 residues. Trimming removed 0 bases from V and 5 bases from J; junction bases left unmatched: 7. Germline lookup yields CDR1 KGHSH and CDR2 LQKENI. This CDR3 reads CASSPPSTGANEQYF. CDR3 in DNA: TGTGCCAGCTCACCACCGAGCACAGGGGCGAACGAGCAGTACTTC.